This T cell receptor (beta chain) was found in a study of CD8+ T cells in alopecia areata. The sequencing template was cDNA reverse transcribed from extracted RNA. Sequencing used immunoSEQ multiplex PCR; TCRdb keeps in-frame clones, though not all of them. The sample includes fewer than 350,000 clones, 58% seen only once; the top ten take over 1.5%. Treatment defined: oral pan-JAK inhibitor, 5-10 mg twice daily. Study-wide results and caveats: Scalp clonality, together with expanded CD8+ clones among the top 100, fell significantly with tofacitinib.

This clone was picked up a small number of times. What it binds is not known. This sequence originates from a human donor with alopecia areata. Material: CD4+ T cells sorted from blood, obtained at week 24, from a patient treated with tofacitinib.

The CDR3 nucleotides read TGTGCCATCAGTGAGTCGAATGGTGGCTACACCTTC. It translates to CAISESNGGYTF. This chain uses TRBV10-3 with TRBJ1-2; no firm D call. The germline V gene encodes CDR1 ENHRY and CDR2 SYGVKD. The CDR3 totals 12 residues. V dropped 0 bases and J dropped 7 bases, with 6 bases sitting between them.